This record covers a single TCR beta chain. Its specificity is unknown. This specimen belongs to a study of fetal regulatory T cell absence and autoimmunity. The survey-level immunoSEQ assay was used. The table came from immunoSEQ multiplex PCR; TCRdb's copy has only in-frame clones and leaves some out. The table includes roughly 95,000 clones, about two thirds detected once. V was clipped by 6 bases and J by 5 bases; unmatched bases: 6. The CDR3 consists of 13 residues. Germline loops: CDR1 SNHLY, CDR2 FYNNEI. Findings and limits, study-wide: Pancreas TCRs were oligoclonally enriched versus cord blood, some clones over 100-fold. Broadly similar TRB gene family usage was seen in pancreas and cord blood.

The V call is TRBV2, the J call TRBJ2-5; 7 nucleotides line up with TRBD1. Sequencing used pancreas tissue. The receptor was derived from a male donor with IPEX syndrome. CDR3 coding DNA: TGTGCCAGCAGGATAGGGGGCGCGGAGACCCAGTACTTC. Translation: CASRIGGAETQYF.